The 14 T cell receptor beta chains below were found in one sample sequenced in a study of T-cell reconstitution after alpha-beta-depleted transplantation in children. Preparing the TCRbeta library involved the use of unique molecular identifiers. TCRdb re-derived calls from the PCR reads in MiXCR, one entry per CDR3 protein. This sample has about 610,000 distinct CDR3 sequences, with about 10% found just once. The sequencing here drew on PBMCs from the stem cell graft donor, taken from the stem cell graft. These receptors all come from a human donor who donated a stem cell graft to a child with acute myeloid leukemia.

The chain joins TRBV6-6 to TRBJ2-7, with unresolved D. V was pared by 2 bases and J by 6 bases, with 8 bases between. This CDR3 has 12 residues. Germline V gene sequence: CDR1 MNHNY, CDR2 SVGAGI (reference sequence). CDR3 loop: CASSYLFGEQYF. The CDR3 DNA follows: TGTGCCAGCAGTTACCTCTTCGGCGAGCAGTACTTC.

The sample holds a few counts of this clonotype. The rearrangement joins TRBV7-4 to TRBJ2-1; 10 nucleotides align to TRBD2. V lost 0 bases, J lost 7 bases, and 12 bases stayed unmatched. In germline, CDR1 is SGHVT, CDR2 SQSDAQ. The CDR3 consists of 18 residues. As DNA, the CDR3 is TGTGCCAGCAGCTTAGCCCCCCCACTAGCGGGATGCCGAAATGAGCAGTTCTTC. It yields the protein CASSLAPPLAGCRNEQFF.

This clonotype appeared a few times. J is TRBJ2-1 and V is TRBV15; 10 bases fit TRBD2. CDR1 LNHNV and CDR2 YYDKDF come from the germline V gene (reference sequence). After removal of 1 base from V and 2 bases from J, the junction contained 17 bases not matched to a gene. The CDR3 is 21 amino acids. Written as DNA, the CDR3 is TGTGCCACCAGCAGAGGCAGAGGGAGGCTAGCGGGAGCCGCCCCCTACAATGAGCAGTTCTTC. Its translation: CATSRGRGRLAGAAPYNEQFF.

This clonotype has just a few counts. The chain links TRBV14 to TRBJ2-1; 8 bases line up with TRBD2. The CDR3 runs to 13 residues. Germline CDR1 is SGHDN and CDR2 is FVKESK. J gave up 12 bases and V 0 bases, and 4 bases lay outside the gene matches. The CDR3: CASSQDVTSGQFF. CDR3 coding DNA: TGTGCCAGCAGCCAAGACGTAACTAGCGGGCAGTTCTTC.

The chain joins TRBV6-5 to TRBJ1-1, with TRBD1 matching 7 bases. The CDR3 contains 22 residues. Germline CDR1 is MNHEY and CDR2 is SVGAGI. J was trimmed by 0 bases and V by 5 bases; bases with no gene match: 27. CDR3 amino acids: CASSPHGLTADRDQILNTEAFF. In DNA, the CDR3 is TGTGCCAGCAGTCCTCATGGGCTAACCGCCGACAGGGACCAAATCCTGAACACTGAAGCTTTCTTT.

At least ten counts were recorded for this clonotype. The chain combines TRBV4-3 with TRBJ2-3; the match to TRBD1 covers 11 bases. CDR1 LGHNA and CDR2 YSLEER come from the germline V gene. The CDR3 runs to 16 residues. V shed 1 base and J 4 bases; nucleotides not matched to a gene: 4. The CDR3 DNA reads TGCGCCAGCAGCCAAGTTCCGGGACAGGGGGCAGATACGCAGTATTTT. As protein: CASSQVPGQGADTQYF.

This clonotype has just a few counts. The chain combines TRBV5-6 with TRBJ2-3; D may match TRBD1 or TRBD2 (6 bases each). V gave up 0 bases and J gave up 2 bases, with 19 bases separating them. The CDR3 totals 18 residues. Per the germline V gene, CDR1 is SGHDT and CDR2 is YYEEEE. CDR3 sequence (DNA): TGTGCCAGCAGCTTGGTGGGGGGCGCAGTGGTTGACACAGATACGCAGTATTTT. Protein sequence: CASSLVGGAVVDTDTQYF.

This clonotype was seen only a few times. The gene calls are TRBV7-2 and TRBJ1-1; 9 positions match TRBD1. V was pared by 5 bases and J by 4 bases, with 5 bases of the junction left unmatched. Germline V CDR1 and CDR2: SGHTA, FQGNSA. The CDR3 contains 14 residues. Here the CDR3 DNA reads TGTGCCAGCAGCCAAGGGACAGGGCCCACTGAAGCTTTCTTT. It encodes CASSQGTGPTEAFF.

V gene TRBV3-1 combines with J gene TRBJ2-1; 12 bases line up with TRBD2. The germline gives CDR1 LGHDT, CDR2 YNNKEL (reference sequence). V gave up 3 bases and J gave up 6 bases; unmatched junction bases: 6. This CDR3 comprises 16 residues. CDR3 amino acids: CASSHLGLAGLNEQFF. In nucleotides, the CDR3 is TGTGCCAGCAGCCACCTCGGACTAGCGGGACTCAATGAGCAGTTCTTC.

V gene TRBV10-3 combines with J gene TRBJ2-7; TRBD1 matches 9 bases. With V trimmed by 4 bases and J by 4 bases, 8 bases remained unmatched. The germline CDR1 and CDR2 sequences are ENHRY and SYGVKD. The CDR3 length is 15 residues. CDR3 in DNA: TGTGCCATCAGTGGGTCCACAGGGGGCTGGTACGAGCAGTACTTC. It specifies CAISGSTGGWYEQYF.

This chain connects TRBV12-3 or TRBV12-4 to TRBJ1-4, with 7 bases identical to TRBD1. This CDR3 region has 14 residues. With 5 bases clipped from V and 12 bases from J, the junction kept 12 bases outside the gene matches. CDR3 loop: CASSRQGLAGELFF. The CDR3 nucleotides are TGTGCCAGCAGTAGACAGGGCCTCGCTGGGGAACTGTTTTTT.

The rearrangement uses TRBV7-9 and TRBJ1-1; D not certain. Trimming stripped 5 bases from V and 11 bases from J, with 18 bases between. The germline V gene has CDR1 SEHNR and CDR2 FQNEAQ (reference sequence). This CDR3 contains 13 residues. The CDR3 is CASSPPKEGSAFF. The CDR3, as DNA: TGTGCCAGCAGCCCACCTAAGGAGGGATCGGCTTTCTTT.

This clonotype was seen a few times. V usage is TRBV27 and J usage is TRBJ2-2; D perhaps matches TRBD1 (6 bases). Germline lookup yields CDR1 MNHEY and CDR2 SMNVEV (reference sequence). The CDR3 has 17 amino acids. V lost 6 bases and J lost 3, with 20 bases in between. The chain's CDR3 is CASSLSGTHRYTGELFF. The CDR3 region has the DNA TGTGCCAGCAGCCTATCCGGGACACACCGATACACCGGGGAGCTGTTTTTT.

V is TRBV5-1 and J is TRBJ2-7; 10 nucleotides align to TRBD1. V dropped 1 base and J dropped 2; count of bases not matched to a gene: 6. Per germline, CDR1 SGHRS and CDR2 YFSETQ. The CDR3 runs to 16 residues. CDR3 nucleotides: TGCGCCAGCAGCTTGTTACCGGGACAGGGGCCCTACGAGCAGTACTTC. Its translation: CASSLLPGQGPYEQYF.